This entry features one TCR beta chain sequence. Its cognate antigen is unknown. CDR3 length equals 14 residues. Trimming removed 4 bases from V and 0 bases from J, with 7 bases in between. Germline assignment: CDR1 SGHTA and CDR2 FQGNSA. Employing constant-segment primers, 5'RACE generated TCR alpha and TCR beta cDNA libraries bearing sample barcodes and UMIs. In TCRdb, the 5' RACE reads were re-called with MiXCR into one record per CDR3 protein. The sample carries about 270,000 distinct CDR3 sequences, about 20% recorded once. The entry originates in a study of T-cell memory formation after mild COVID-19. The study, taken as a whole, reports: Largely, contracting CD4+ clones fell within CM and EM, and contracting CD8+ clones within EMRA. A subset of responding clones appeared in pre-infection memory, suggesting cross-reactive memory joined.

The TCR comes from a young man who had mild COVID-19 (a few samples of this study predate the infection). Cell type and time point are not known. The chain uses TRBV7-2 and TRBJ1-3; D remains unclear. The source material was PBMCs or a T cell subset sorted from them (not recorded which). CDR3 sequence (DNA): TGTGCCAGCAGCTCCCAAGTCTCTGGAAACACCATATATTTT. It yields the protein CASSSQVSGNTIYF.